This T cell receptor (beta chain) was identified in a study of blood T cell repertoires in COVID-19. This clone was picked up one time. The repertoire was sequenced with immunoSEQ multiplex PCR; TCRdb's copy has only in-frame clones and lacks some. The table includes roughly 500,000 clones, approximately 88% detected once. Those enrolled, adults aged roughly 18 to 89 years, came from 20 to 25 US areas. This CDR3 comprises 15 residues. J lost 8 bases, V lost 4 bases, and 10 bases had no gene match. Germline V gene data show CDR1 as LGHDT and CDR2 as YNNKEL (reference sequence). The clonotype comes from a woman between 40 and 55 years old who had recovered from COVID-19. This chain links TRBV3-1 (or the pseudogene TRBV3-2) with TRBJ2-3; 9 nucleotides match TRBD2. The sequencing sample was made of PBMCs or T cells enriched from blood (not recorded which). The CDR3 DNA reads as TGTGCCAGCAGCCTGACTAGCGGAAGATCTCGTACGCAGTATTTT. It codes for CASSLTSGRSRTQYF.